The 22 T cell receptor beta chains reported below all come from one sample, sequenced in a study of blood T cell repertoires in COVID-19. Profiling relied on immunoSEQ multiplex PCR, and the TCRdb table lists in-frame clones only, not all of them. The table has 95,000 to 150,000 clones, around 88% seen once. Input material: peripheral blood. These receptors all come from a woman aged 50 to 60 with active or convalescent COVID-19.

The V gene is TRBV30, the J gene TRBJ1-1; tentatively, D is TRBD1 (5 bases). Trimming took 6 bases from V and 0 from J, leaving 11 bases between them. This CDR3 has 13 amino acids. CDR1 and CDR2 (germline): GTSNPN, SVGIG (reference sequence). CDR3 residues: CACLRDLNTEAFF. The CDR3 DNA reads TGTGCCTGCCTCAGGGACTTGAACACTGAAGCTTTCTTT.

This chain joins TRBV4-1 and TRBJ1-5, with D hard to call. Germline assignment: CDR1 MGHRA and CDR2 YSYEKL. This CDR3 contains 15 residues. V lost 0 bases to trimming and J lost 1 base, with 7 bases between them. This CDR3 is CASSQDVESNQPQHF. In DNA, the CDR3 is TGCGCCAGCAGCCAAGATGTGGAGAGCAATCAGCCCCAGCATTTT.

The chain links TRBV5-1 to TRBJ2-7; D remains ambiguous. The V end lost 0 bases, the J end lost 5 bases, and 15 bases lay between the germline ends. There are 15 residues in the CDR3. Germline assignment: CDR1 SGHRS and CDR2 YFSETQ. CDR3 in amino acids: CASSLVFLNVDEQYF. As DNA, the CDR3 is TGCGCCAGCAGCTTGGTGTTCCTAAACGTCGACGAGCAGTACTTC.

The genes are TRBV3-1 (or the pseudogene TRBV3-2) and TRBJ2-5; the match to TRBD2 covers 8 bases. The J segment lost 0 bases and the V segment lost 0 bases, leaving 3 bases of the junction unmatched. Germline V gene lookup returns CDR1 LGHDT and CDR2 YNNKEL (reference sequence). There are 16 residues in the CDR3. The CDR3 loop is CASSQDQRGYQETQYF. The CDR3 nucleotides are TGTGCCAGCAGCCAAGACCAGCGGGGGTACCAAGAGACCCAGTACTTC.

The chain is built from TRBV7-2 and TRBJ2-1; D perhaps matches TRBD2 (6 bases). Trimming left V 1 base short and J 0 bases short, with 10 bases between. From germline, CDR1 is SGHTA and CDR2 FQGNSA. The CDR3 is 16 residues long. The CDR3 nucleotides read TGTGCCAGCAGCTTAGGAGGGAGGAGCTCCTACAATGAGCAGTTCTTC. Translated: CASSLGGRSSYNEQFF.

A few counts support this clone. The chain joins TRBV6-6 to TRBJ2-5; 9 bases are shared with TRBD2. The V gene end was trimmed by 7 bases and the J gene end by 2 bases; junction bases not matched to a gene: 11. Germline CDR1 MNHNY, CDR2 SVGAGI (reference sequence). The CDR3 runs 16 residues. The CDR3 loop reads CASKSSGTTRQETQYF. CDR3 bases: TGTGCCAGCAAGTCTAGCGGGACAACCCGTCAAGAGACCCAGTACTTC.

The chain joins TRBV12-3 or TRBV12-4 to TRBJ2-7, with D hard to call. Trimming shortened V by 1 base and J by 6 bases, and 7 bases separated the two germline ends. The CDR3 is made up of 12 amino acids. The CDR3 here is CASSLVSTEQYF. CDR3 coding DNA: TGTGCCAGCAGTTTAGTTAGCACCGAGCAGTACTTC.

The chain links TRBV6-4 to TRBJ2-1; 7 bases are shared with TRBD1. This CDR3 spans 14 amino acids. J lost 9 bases, V lost 6 bases, and 11 bases had no gene match. Germline V gene data show CDR1 as MRHNA and CDR2 as SNTAGT. The DNA for the CDR3 is TGTGCCAGCAGCGCCGACAGGGATAGCAGTGAGCAGTTCTTC. This translates into CASSADRDSSEQFF.

The rearrangement links TRBV4-2 to TRBJ2-3, with 8 bases identical to TRBD2. J lost 0 bases, V lost 1 base, and 3 bases had no gene match. Germline-derived CDR1 and CDR2 are LGHNA and YNFKEQ. The CDR3 is made up of 16 amino acids. CDR3 region: CASSQVPSGSTDTQYF. In DNA, the CDR3 is TGTGCCAGCAGCCAAGTCCCTAGCGGGAGCACAGATACGCAGTATTTT.

This chain links TRBV7-9 with TRBJ2-7; no clear D gene. The CDR3 runs to 12 residues. V was shortened by 4 bases and J by 6 bases, with 10 bases between the two germline ends. Germline lookup yields CDR1 SEHNR and CDR2 FQNEAQ (reference sequence). This chain's CDR3 is CASSSEAGEQYF. CDR3 in DNA: TGTGCCAGCAGCTCCGAAGCAGGCGAGCAGTACTTC.

The chain carries TRBV6-1 and TRBJ1-2; D uncertain. Trimming left V 0 bases short and J 0 bases short, with 14 bases between. CDR1 MNHNS and CDR2 SASEGT come from the germline V gene. The CDR3 has 17 residues. The CDR3 DNA sequence: TGTGCCAGCAGTGAAGCGGCTCTGGGCAGCCCTAACTATGGCTACACCTTC. Translating gives CASSEAALGSPNYGYTF.

This sequence joins TRBV2 and TRBJ2-3; 7 positions match TRBD2. The germline V gene has CDR1 SNHLY and CDR2 FYNNEI. This CDR3 has 15 amino acids. V gave up 8 bases and J gave up 6 bases; unmatched junction bases: 14. The CDR3 DNA follows: TGTGCCAGCTCTAGAAGCGGGGTTCCGGGGGATACGCAGTATTTT. Its protein product is CASSRSGVPGDTQYF.

In this sample, this clone turned up once. This rearrangement joins TRBV4-1 to TRBJ2-3; D might be TRBD1 (6 bases). CDR3 length equals 16 residues. Germline values: CDR1 MGHRA, CDR2 YSYEKL. Trimming cost V 1 base and J 4 bases, with 15 bases left between them. In DNA form, the CDR3 reads TGCGCCAGCAGCCAAGGGGTCCAGGGGAGAGCAGATACGCAGTATTTT. The encoded protein is CASSQGVQGRADTQYF.

The rearrangement links TRBV9 to TRBJ1-2; D remains ambiguous. Germline CDR1 and CDR2: SGDLS and YYNGEE. The V and J ends lost 3 bases and 8 bases respectively, with 5 bases between them. The CDR3 extends over 10 amino acids. CDR3 protein: CASSGAGYTF. In nucleotides, the CDR3 is TGTGCCAGCAGCGGGGCGGGCTACACCTTC.

CDR3 sequence reads: CASGTGGTGANVLTF. Written as DNA, the CDR3 is TGCGCCAGCGGGACAGGGGGCACTGGGGCCAACGTCCTGACTTTC. The chain carries TRBV5-1 and TRBJ2-6, with 12 bases identical to TRBD1. Trimming cost V 7 bases and J 2 bases; bases outside gene matches: 1. The V gene's germline CDR1 is SGHRS and CDR2 YFSETQ. The CDR3 has 15 residues.

The chain recombines TRBV18 with TRBJ2-5; D is uncertain. The CDR3 consists of 15 residues. Germline V lookup: CDR1 KGHSH, CDR2 LQKENI. Trimming removed 2 bases from V and 5 bases from J, with 15 bases in between. For the CDR3, the DNA is TGTGCCAGCTCACCAAGTACGGCGGCCCAGGAGACCCAGTACTTC. Protein sequence: CASSPSTAAQETQYF.

The V gene is TRBV6-2 or TRBV6-3, the J gene TRBJ1-2; D is undetermined. Trimming took off 6 bases at V and 1 base at J, with 15 bases between the two ends. CDR1 MNHEY and CDR2 SVGEGT come from the germline V gene. The CDR3 runs 15 residues. In DNA form, the CDR3 reads TGTGCCAGCAGCATACTCAGCGATTTTAACTATGGCTACACCTTC. Translating it yields CASSILSDFNYGYTF.

This clone showed up just once. The chain combines TRBV6-5 with TRBJ2-3, with 7 positions matching TRBD2. V was clipped by 2 bases and J by 2 bases; unmatched bases: 4. This CDR3 has 15 amino acids. Germline V gene lookup returns CDR1 MNHEY and CDR2 SVGAGI. CDR3 sequence reads: CASSYEGGFTDTQYF. CDR3 nucleotides: TGTGCCAGCAGTTACGAGGGAGGGTTCACAGATACGCAGTATTTT.

The CDR3 region is CASSSGYEQYF. The CDR3 nucleotides are TGTGCCAGCAGCTCAGGTTACGAGCAGTACTTC. The chain couples TRBV12-3 or TRBV12-4 to TRBJ2-7, with D uncertain. The V end was cut by 6 bases, the J end by 4 bases, with 7 bases between. This CDR3 comprises 11 residues.

The chain carries TRBV28 and TRBJ1-1; D unclear. Germline values: CDR1 MDHEN, CDR2 SYDVKM. The V and J ends lost 10 bases and 6 bases respectively, with 21 bases between them. There are 14 residues in the CDR3. The CDR3 sequence is CATTSPASFSEAFF. The CDR3 coding sequence is TGTGCCACCACCTCCCCCGCGTCTTTCTCTGAAGCTTTCTTT. The full variable domain, its missing parts supplied by reference TRBV28 and TRBJ1-1, is DVKVTQSSRYLVKRTGEKVFLECVQDMDHENMFWYRQDPGLGLRLIYFSYDVKMKEKGDIPEGYSVSREKKERFSLILESASTNQTSMYLCATTSPASFSEAFFGQGTRLTVV.

The chain joins TRBV7-9 to TRBJ2-3, with TRBD2 identical over 8 bases. The junction had 7 bases not matched to a gene; V was cut back by 7 bases and J by 4 bases. The CDR3 is made up of 14 amino acids. Germline-derived CDR1 and CDR2 are SEHNR and FQNEAQ (reference sequence). The CDR3 DNA sequence: TGTGCCAGCAAACCCGGGACTAGACCAGATACGCAGTATTTT. Encoded protein: CASKPGTRPDTQYF.

The gene calls are TRBV12-3 or TRBV12-4 and TRBJ1-1, with a tentative D call TRBD1 (5 bases). The length of the CDR3 is 13 residues. Trimming pared 5 bases from V and 1 base from J, leaving 8 bases between. CDR3 amino acids: CASSRTPNTEAFF. The CDR3 DNA sequence: TGTGCCAGCAGTAGGACACCGAACACTGAAGCTTTCTTT.